Shown below are 21 T cell receptor beta chains from a single sample sequenced in a study of blood T cell repertoires in COVID-19. Profiled with immunoSEQ multiplex PCR; TCRdb holds only in-frame clones, not every one. Seen here are approximately 21,000 clones, 75% to 90% observed once, and the top ten hold 18%. The sequenced sample consisted of peripheral blood. The receptors stem from a human donor with acute or convalescent COVID-19. The donor label of this sample is uncertain.

This chain uses TRBV5-1 with TRBJ2-3; D is possibly TRBD1 (5 bases). The V gene lost 4 bases and the J gene lost 14 bases, with 17 bases spanning the gap. The CDR3 is 12 residues long. The germline gives CDR1 SGHRS, CDR2 YFSETQ. The CDR3 loop reads CASSPDQGRTYF. The CDR3 nucleotides read TGCGCCAGCAGCCCGGACCAGGGCCGAACGTATTTT.

The rearrangement joins TRBV10-3 to TRBJ1-1; 11 nucleotides agree with TRBD1. Unmatched junction bases numbered 6, after V lost 4 bases and J lost 2 bases. CDR1 and CDR2 from the germline V gene are ENHRY and SYGVKD. The CDR3 length is 16 residues. The DNA of the CDR3 is TGTGCCATCAGTGGGACAGGGGGCCACCCCAACACTGAAGCTTTCTTT. It yields the protein CAISGTGGHPNTEAFF.

The rearrangement uses TRBV30 and TRBJ2-2; D is unclear. V lost 0 bases, J lost 2 bases, and 7 bases lay in between. CDR1 and CDR2 from the germline V gene are GTSNPN and SVGIG (reference sequence). This CDR3 has 14 residues. This CDR3 is CAWSVEANTGELFF. The CDR3, as DNA: TGTGCCTGGAGTGTAGAAGCCAACACCGGGGAGCTGTTTTTT.

The chain joins TRBV19 to TRBJ2-5, with 15 bases aligning to TRBD2. With V trimmed by 1 base and J by 5 bases, 5 bases remained unmatched. The germline CDR1 and CDR2 sequences are LNHDA and SQIVND (reference sequence). The CDR3 is 17 residues long. This CDR3 reads CASSIVGLAGGQETQYF. The CDR3 DNA follows: TGTGCCAGTAGTATAGTCGGACTAGCGGGGGGGCAGGAGACCCAGTACTTC.

The chain recombines TRBV5-6 with TRBJ2-5; the match to TRBD2 covers 7 bases. The V and J ends lost 0 bases and 1 base, in that order; junction bases with no gene match: 0. The V gene's germline CDR1 is SGHDT and CDR2 YYEEEE. This CDR3 comprises 14 residues. The CDR3: CASSLGGGQETQYF. The CDR3 nucleotides read TGTGCCAGCAGCTTGGGCGGGGGCCAAGAGACCCAGTACTTC.

V is TRBV29-1 and J is TRBJ1-2; TRBD1 might be the D (6 bases). V lost 4 bases and J 4 bases, leaving 13 bases between the germline ends. CDR3 length: 13 amino acids. CDR1 SQVTM and CDR2 ANQGSEA come from the germline V gene. This chain's CDR3 is CSVGTAGGYGYTF. The DNA of the CDR3 is TGCAGCGTTGGGACAGCCGGAGGCTATGGCTACACCTTC.

The chain combines TRBV5-4 with TRBJ2-3; 10 positions match TRBD1. CDR1 and CDR2 from the germline V gene are SGHNT and YYREEE (reference sequence). With 4 bases clipped from V and 1 base from J, the junction kept 9 bases outside the gene matches. CDR3 length equals 17 residues. CDR3 sequence (DNA): TGTGCCAGCAGCATCCGACAGGGGGCGCAGGGCACAGATACGCAGTATTTT. Protein sequence: CASSIRQGAQGTDTQYF.

The V gene is TRBV11-2, the J gene TRBJ1-1; possibly TRBD1 for D (5 bases). Germline V gene data show CDR1 as SGHAT and CDR2 as FQNNGV. Between the trimmed V and J ends, which lost 0 bases and 6 bases, there was a span of 8 bases. The CDR3 is 13 residues long. The CDR3 sequence is CASSLDRVAEAFF. As DNA, the CDR3 is TGTGCCAGCAGCTTAGACAGGGTCGCTGAAGCTTTCTTT. The variable domain in full, completed from reference TRBV11-2 and TRBJ1-1, reads EAGVAQSPRYKIIEKRQSVAFWCNPISGHATLYWYQQILGQGPKLLIQFQNNGVVDDSQLPKDRFSAERLKGVDSTLKIQPAKLEDSAVYLCASSLDRVAEAFFGQGTRLTVV.

In its sample, this clone was seen once. V usage is TRBV6-2 or TRBV6-3 and J usage is TRBJ1-6; 8 bases are shared with TRBD1. Germline V CDR1 and CDR2: MNHEY, SVGEGT. This CDR3 is 16 amino acids long. V lost 3 bases to trimming and J lost 9 bases; unmatched junction nucleotides: 10. The CDR3 DNA sequence: TGTGCCAGCAGTTATCCGGGACAGGCGGCGGGTTCACCCCTCCACTTT. This codes for CASSYPGQAAGSPLHF.

The chain employs TRBV6-5 and TRBJ2-3; D is possibly TRBD1 (5 bases). CDR1 MNHEY and CDR2 SVGAGI come from the germline V gene. The CDR3 loop spans 14 amino acids. Trimming stripped 6 bases from V and 2 bases from J, with 12 bases between. The CDR3 sequence: CASRRTPFTDTQYF. The DNA for the CDR3 is TGTGCCAGCAGACGGACACCATTCACAGATACGCAGTATTTT.

This clone was seen only a few times. The rearrangement joins TRBV25-1 to TRBJ2-7; 11 bases line up with TRBD2. Germline trimming cut 7 bases from V and 0 bases from J; bases unmatched to any gene: 8. The CDR3 spans 16 residues. Germline CDR1 is MGHDK and CDR2 is SYGVNS. The CDR3 DNA is TGTGCCAGCACCGGGACTAGCGGAACCAGCTCCTACGAGCAGTACTTC. As protein: CASTGTSGTSSYEQYF.

The CDR3 DNA is TGTGCCAGCTCACCCGAGACAGGGGGCGGTGGCTACACCTTC. Its translation is CASSPETGGGGYTF. The J gene is TRBJ1-2, the V gene TRBV18; 10 bases align to TRBD1. The CDR3 is made up of 14 amino acids. Germline values: CDR1 KGHSH, CDR2 LQKENI. J gave up 7 bases and V 3 bases, and 5 bases lay outside the gene matches.

The chain recombines TRBV19 with TRBJ1-2; tentative D call: TRBD1 (5 bases). Trimming stripped 6 bases from V and 2 bases from J, with 16 bases between. CDR3 size: 15 residues. Germline values: CDR1 LNHDA, CDR2 SQIVND (reference sequence). CDR3 DNA sequence: TGTGCCAGTAGACACACCCCGACAGCGAACTATGGCTACACCTTC. As protein: CASRHTPTANYGYTF.

V gene TRBV5-6 combines with J gene TRBJ1-2, with 11 bases fitting TRBD1. CDR1 and CDR2 from the germline V gene are SGHDT and YYEEEE. V trimming: 4 bases; J trimming: 5 bases; junction bases outside the gene matches: 4. This CDR3 is built from 14 residues. CDR3 protein: CASSIGQGAYGYTF. In DNA form, the CDR3 reads TGTGCCAGCAGCATTGGACAGGGGGCTTATGGCTACACCTTC.

This clone occurred once. The chain employs TRBV14 and TRBJ1-3; the D gene is possibly TRBD1 (5 bases). The CDR3 is 14 residues long. V was shortened by 1 base and J by 3 bases, with 7 bases between the two germline ends. CDR1 and CDR2 (germline): SGHDN, FVKESK. The CDR3 region has the DNA TGTGCCAGCAGCCAAGCGGGGGTTGGAAACACCATATATTTT. Translating gives CASSQAGVGNTIYF.

The chain is built from TRBV24-1 and TRBJ2-2; 10 positions agree with TRBD1. The CDR3 consists of 18 residues. Germline V lookup: CDR1 KGHDR, CDR2 SFDVKD. J gave up 0 bases and V 2 bases, and 5 bases lay outside the gene matches. The CDR3 region is CATSDSDRGLANTGELFF. The CDR3 nucleotides read TGTGCCACCAGTGATTCCGACAGGGGGCTAGCGAACACCGGGGAGCTGTTTTTT.

CDR3 in DNA: TGTGCCAGCAGCTTCCCAGGATTAGATACGCAGTATTTT. It encodes CASSFPGLDTQYF. This rearrangement joins TRBV7-2 to TRBJ2-3; D is ambiguous. The CDR3 extends over 13 amino acids. Trimming shortened V by 3 bases and J by 5 bases, and 9 bases separated the two germline ends. The germline V gene encodes CDR1 SGHTA and CDR2 FQGNSA.

The chain carries TRBV10-3 and TRBJ1-2, with D maybe TRBD1 (5 bases). Germline CDR1 ENHRY, CDR2 SYGVKD. Trimming took off 0 bases at V and 2 bases at J, with 10 bases between the two ends. The CDR3 has 15 residues. CDR3 sequence: CAISESGGTNYGYTF. CDR3 coding DNA: TGTGCCATCAGTGAGTCTGGAGGGACCAACTATGGCTACACCTTC.

This chain joins TRBV9 and TRBJ2-7; 14 nucleotides line up with TRBD2. CDR1 and CDR2 from the germline V gene are SGDLS and YYNGEE. The CDR3 is made up of 16 amino acids. V shed 4 bases, J shed 2 bases, and the junction held 5 bases outside the gene matches. The CDR3 DNA reads as TGTGCCAGCAGCCCGACTAGCGGGAGGGCTACCTACGAGCAGTACTTC. It yields the protein CASSPTSGRATYEQYF. Full variable domain (outside the CDR3, taken from reference TRBV9 and TRBJ2-7): DSGVTQTPKHLITATGQRVTLRCSPRSGDLSVYWYQQSLDQGLQFLIQYYNGEERAKGNILERFSAQQFPDLHSELNLSSLELGDSALYFCASSPTSGRATYEQYFGPGTRLTVT.

The chain combines TRBV19 with TRBJ1-4; D not certain. The CDR3 is made up of 15 amino acids. V lost 1 base to trimming and J lost 5 bases, with 11 bases between them. Germline CDR1 is LNHDA and CDR2 is SQIVND (reference sequence). DNA of the CDR3: TGTGCCAGTAGTATAGGAGGAGCGCAAAATGAAAAACTGTTTTTT. Its translation is CASSIGGAQNEKLFF.

The chain combines TRBV10-3 with TRBJ1-2; 10 bases match TRBD1. The V and J ends lost 6 bases and 0 bases, in that order; junction bases with no gene match: 4. The germline V gene encodes CDR1 ENHRY and CDR2 SYGVKD. The CDR3 is made up of 15 amino acids. CDR3 residues: CAIRGDRGANYGYTF. CDR3 sequence (DNA): TGTGCCATCAGGGGGGACAGGGGAGCTAACTATGGCTACACCTTC.